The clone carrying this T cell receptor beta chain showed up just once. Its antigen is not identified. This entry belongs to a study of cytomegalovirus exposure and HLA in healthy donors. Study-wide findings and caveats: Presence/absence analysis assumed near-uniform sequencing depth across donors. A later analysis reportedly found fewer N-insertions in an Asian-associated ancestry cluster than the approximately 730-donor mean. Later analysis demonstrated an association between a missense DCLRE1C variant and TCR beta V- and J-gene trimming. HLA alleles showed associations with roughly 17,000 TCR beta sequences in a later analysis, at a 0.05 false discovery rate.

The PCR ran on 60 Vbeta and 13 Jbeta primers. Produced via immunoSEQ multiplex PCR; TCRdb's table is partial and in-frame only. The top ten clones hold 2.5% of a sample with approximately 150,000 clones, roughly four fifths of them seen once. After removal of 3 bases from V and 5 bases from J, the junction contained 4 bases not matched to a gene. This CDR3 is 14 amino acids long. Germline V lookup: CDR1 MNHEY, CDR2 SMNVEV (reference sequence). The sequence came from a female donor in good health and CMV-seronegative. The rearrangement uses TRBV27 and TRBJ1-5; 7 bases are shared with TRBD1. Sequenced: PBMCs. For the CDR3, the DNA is TGTGCCAGCAGTTTCCGGGACAGATATCAGCCCCAGCATTTT. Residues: CASSFRDRYQPQHF.